The 29 T cell receptor beta chains reported below all come from one sample, sequenced in a study of blood T cell repertoires in COVID-19. The repertoire was sequenced with immunoSEQ multiplex PCR; TCRdb's copy has only in-frame clones and lacks some. There are a few hundred thousand clones in the sample; around 88% occur only once, and about 7% lies in the top ten. The sequenced sample was peripheral blood. The receptors were gathered from a woman in her thirties who had recovered from COVID-19.

The chain has TRBV27 and TRBJ2-6; D perhaps matches TRBD1 (6 bases). The CDR3 runs to 17 residues. V lost 3 bases and J 0 bases, leaving 12 bases between the germline ends. Germline V gene lookup returns CDR1 MNHEY and CDR2 SMNVEV (reference sequence). The CDR3 DNA reads TGTGCCAGCAGTTTCGACAGGTCCGGCTCTGGGGCCAACGTCCTGACTTTC. This sequence encodes CASSFDRSGSGANVLTF.

In its sample, this clone was seen once. The V gene is TRBV5-1, the J gene TRBJ2-1; 15 positions match TRBD2. Germline CDR1 is SGHRS and CDR2 is YFSETQ. V gave up 4 bases and J gave up 12 bases; unmatched junction bases: 8. The CDR3 is made up of 15 amino acids. The CDR3 protein is CASSPGLAGGPGQFF. In nucleotides, the CDR3 is TGCGCCAGCAGCCCCGGACTAGCGGGGGGGCCCGGGCAGTTCTTC.

The chain carries TRBV5-5 and TRBJ1-3; D gene unclear. V was pared by 2 bases and J by 1 base, with 19 bases between. CDR1 is SGHKS, CDR2 YYEKEE, per germline (reference sequence). The CDR3 length is 18 residues. The CDR3 sequence: CASSFDVLGRESGNTIYF. Here the CDR3 DNA reads TGTGCCAGCAGCTTTGATGTACTCGGGAGGGAGTCTGGAAACACCATATATTTT. Supplemented by reference TRBV5-5 and TRBJ1-3, the full variable domain reads DAGVTQSPTHLIKTRGQQVTLRCSPISGHKSVSWYQQVLGQGPQFIFQYYEKEERGRGNFPDRFSARQFPNYSSELNVNALLLGDSALYLCASSFDVLGRESGNTIYFGEGSWLTVV.

This sequence joins TRBV7-3 and TRBJ2-1; D may be TRBD1 (5 bases). Trimming took 6 bases from V and 5 from J, leaving 17 bases between them. This CDR3 is built from 15 residues. Germline loops: CDR1 SGHTA, CDR2 FQGTGA. In nucleotides, the CDR3 is TGTGCCAGCAGGGGGCATCCGAACGCCGACAATGAGCAGTTCTTC. As protein: CASRGHPNADNEQFF.

The chain uses TRBV6-5 and TRBJ1-1; D gene ambiguous. Trimming removed 6 bases from V and 2 bases from J, with 10 bases in between. Per the germline V gene, CDR1 is MNHEY and CDR2 is SVGAGI. This CDR3 spans 13 amino acids. The CDR3 coding sequence is TGTGCCAGCAGCTTGAGAGATAACACTGAAGCTTTCTTT. It is translated as CASSLRDNTEAFF.

The chain combines TRBV24-1 with TRBJ1-2; D uncertain. Per the germline V gene, CDR1 is KGHDR and CDR2 is SFDVKD. This CDR3 is built from 14 residues. V was trimmed by 5 bases and J by 8 bases, leaving 17 bases between them. CDR3 amino acids: CATSAAGLDGGYTF. The DNA for the CDR3 is TGTGCCACCAGTGCCGCCGGACTCGACGGAGGCTACACCTTC.

The rearrangement uses TRBV19 and TRBJ1-2; 7 bases agree with TRBD1. V lost 3 bases, J lost 3 bases, and 4 bases stayed unmatched. The CDR3 has 14 amino acids. Looked up from germline, CDR1 is LNHDA and CDR2 is SQIVND (reference sequence). CDR3 DNA: TGTGCCAGTAGTATGCCTACAGGGGACTATGGCTACACCTTC. Translated, it gives CASSMPTGDYGYTF. Drawing the rest from reference TRBV19 and TRBJ1-2, the complete variable domain is DGGITQSPKYLFRKEGQNVTLSCEQNLNHDAMYWYRQDPGQGLRLIYYSQIVNDFQKGDIAEGYSVSREKKESFPLTVTSAQKNPTAFYLCASSMPTGDYGYTFGSGTRLTVV.

This chain connects TRBV27 to TRBJ2-5; 10 bases are shared with TRBD2. The CDR3 contains 15 residues. Germline CDR1 and CDR2: MNHEY and SMNVEV (reference sequence). V lost 3 bases and J lost 0; bases outside the gene matches: 1. The CDR3 DNA follows: TGTGCCAGCAGTTTTCTAGCGGGGGACCAAGAGACCCAGTACTTC. This encodes CASSFLAGDQETQYF.

The chain has TRBV19 and TRBJ2-7; maybe TRBD1 (5 bases). V was pared by 6 bases and J by 3 bases, with 12 bases between. The CDR3 has 13 amino acids. The germline gives CDR1 LNHDA, CDR2 SQIVND (reference sequence). The CDR3 reads CASSPEGDYEQYF. For the CDR3, the DNA is TGTGCCAGTAGCCCCGAAGGGGACTACGAGCAGTACTTC.

This chain links TRBV4-2 with TRBJ2-7; TRBD2 matches at 9 bases. The J segment lost 0 bases and the V segment lost 4 bases, leaving 10 bases of the junction unmatched. The V gene's germline CDR1 is LGHNA and CDR2 YNFKEQ. The CDR3 has 17 residues. CDR3: CASSRRAGGSSSYEQYF. CDR3 coding DNA: TGTGCCAGCAGCCGGAGAGCGGGGGGCAGTAGCTCCTACGAGCAGTACTTC.

This sequence joins TRBV6-5 and TRBJ2-1, with a possible D match to TRBD2 (6 bases). Germline CDR1 reads MNHEY; CDR2 reads SVGAGI. The CDR3 is 14 amino acids. V lost 5 bases and J lost 9, with 17 bases in between. The CDR3 protein is CASSTGTGHGEQFF. The CDR3 DNA sequence: TGTGCCAGCAGTACTGGGACTGGACATGGTGAGCAGTTCTTC.

The CDR3 nucleotides read TGTGCCAGCAGTTTATCCCGAAGGACTTCTAACTATGGCTACACCTTC. This encodes CASSLSRRTSNYGYTF. The chain has TRBV27 and TRBJ1-2, with D unresolved. The CDR3 sequence is 16 residues long. Trimming took 0 bases from V and 0 from J, leaving 11 bases between them. Per germline, CDR1 MNHEY and CDR2 SMNVEV (reference sequence).

This chain connects TRBV27 to TRBJ2-2, with 8 bases matching TRBD1. J gave up 8 bases and V 7 bases, and 21 bases lay outside the gene matches. CDR1 is MNHEY and CDR2 is SMNVEV in the germline V gene (reference sequence). The CDR3 runs to 18 residues. The CDR3: CASTPSDLGQGTMGELFF. The CDR3 DNA reads TGTGCCAGCACTCCATCCGACCTCGGACAGGGTACAATGGGGGAGCTGTTTTTT.

In DNA, the CDR3 is TGTGCCAGCAGTTTATCCGCAGGGGCCGGCACAGATACGCAGTATTTT. It is translated as CASSLSAGAGTDTQYF. The chain recombines TRBV27 with TRBJ2-3; a possible D gene is TRBD1 (6 bases). Trimming removed 0 bases from V and 1 base from J, with 11 bases in between. The CDR3 consists of 16 residues. Germline CDR1 reads MNHEY; CDR2 reads SMNVEV (reference sequence).

The chain couples TRBV12-5 to TRBJ2-3; the D gene is possibly TRBD2 (6 bases). The V and J ends lost 5 bases and 2 bases respectively, with 11 bases between them. The CDR3 is made up of 14 amino acids. Germline V gene sequence: CDR1 LGHNT, CDR2 FRNRAP. Written as DNA, the CDR3 is TGTGCTAGTGGTGCGGGCGGGGACACAGATACGCAGTATTTT. Encoded protein: CASGAGGDTDTQYF.

The CDR3 nucleotides read TGTGCTAGTGGTTTGGTAACTAGCGGGGGGAAAGAGACCCAGTACTTC. Translating it yields CASGLVTSGGKETQYF. V usage is TRBV12-5 and J usage is TRBJ2-5, with 12 bases lining up with TRBD2. Germline lookup yields CDR1 LGHNT and CDR2 FRNRAP. With V trimmed by 0 bases and J by 3 bases, 2 bases remained unmatched. This CDR3 comprises 16 residues.

The chain uses TRBV6-5 and TRBJ1-2; maybe TRBD1 (6 bases). CDR1 and CDR2 from the germline V gene are MNHEY and SVGAGI. The CDR3 is 10 residues long. The CDR3 is CTGGGCGYTF. CDR3 nucleotide sequence: TGTACTGGCGGGGGCTGCGGCTACACCTTC.

This chain joins TRBV18 and TRBJ1-3, with D maybe TRBD1 (5 bases). There are 16 residues in the CDR3. V gave up 6 bases and J gave up 0 bases, with 15 bases separating them. Germline CDR1 reads KGHSH; CDR2 reads LQKENI. This CDR3 is CASSYQGGNSGNTIYF. CDR3 nucleotide sequence: TGTGCCAGCTCGTACCAGGGAGGCAACTCTGGAAACACCATATATTTT.

As concerns this clone: Germline and junction disagree at one end, which may indicate a read error. The V gene is TRBV7-9, the J gene TRBJ2-5, with D maybe TRBD1 (6 bases). CDR3 length equals 15 residues. Germline values: CDR1 SEHNR, CDR2 FQNEAQ (reference sequence). CDR3 protein: CASSLGQLHEETQYF. The DNA for the CDR3 is TGTGCCAGCAGTTTAGGACAGCTCCACGAAGAGACCCAGTACTTC.

This clone was detected once. The gene calls are TRBV28 and TRBJ1-2; 8 bases are shared with TRBD1. Germline V gene lookup returns CDR1 MDHEN and CDR2 SYDVKM. Trimming at V came to 1 base and at J to 10 bases, leaving 14 bases not matched to a gene. This CDR3 comprises 16 residues. The CDR3 spells CASSLYQGALDNTYTF. In nucleotides, the CDR3 is TGTGCCAGCAGTTTATATCAGGGGGCGTTAGATAATACCTACACCTTC.

The chain links TRBV5-1 to TRBJ2-3; tentative D call: TRBD1 (6 bases). The CDR3 loop spans 14 amino acids. The V end lost 5 bases, the J end lost 3 bases, and 13 bases lay between the germline ends. CDR1 is SGHRS, CDR2 YFSETQ, per germline. CDR3 coding DNA: TGCGCCAGCAGGAACAGGGAAGTGACAGATACGCAGTATTTT. This sequence encodes CASRNREVTDTQYF.

The chain links TRBV2 to TRBJ1-2, with 7 positions matching TRBD1. Per germline, CDR1 SNHLY and CDR2 FYNNEI. The J segment lost 5 bases and the V segment lost 6 bases, leaving 6 bases of the junction unmatched. The CDR3 covers 13 residues. CDR3 coding DNA: TGTGCCAGCAGAGGGACAGAAGGGTATGGCTACACCTTC. Protein: CASRGTEGYGYTF.

The chain has TRBV2 and TRBJ2-3, with 12 bases lining up with TRBD2. Germline V gives CDR1 SNHLY, CDR2 FYNNEI. This CDR3 is 15 amino acids long. Germline trimming cut 5 bases from V and 6 bases from J; bases unmatched to any gene: 6. The CDR3 sequence: CASSPLAGGSDTQYF. CDR3 bases: TGTGCCAGCAGTCCTCTAGCGGGGGGGAGTGATACGCAGTATTTT. Full variable domain (rest looked up from reference TRBV2 and TRBJ2-3): EPEVTQTPSHQVTQMGQEVILRCVPISNHLYFYWYRQILGQKVEFLVSFYNNEISEKSEIFDDQFSVERPDGSNFTLKIRSTKLEDSAMYFCASSPLAGGSDTQYFGPGTRLTVL.

This rearrangement joins TRBV6-6 to TRBJ1-5; no definite D call. This CDR3 has 15 amino acids. V shed 5 bases and J shed 0 bases, with 11 bases lying between them. CDR1 is MNHNY, CDR2 SVGAGI, per germline (reference sequence). CDR3 protein: CASSPTGDSNQPQHF. The CDR3 DNA sequence: TGTGCCAGCAGTCCCACCGGGGATAGCAATCAGCCCCAGCATTTT.

The V call is TRBV28, the J call TRBJ2-7, with 7 bases matching TRBD1. Germline V gives CDR1 MDHEN, CDR2 SYDVKM. Trimming cost V 5 bases and J 0 bases; bases outside gene matches: 1. This CDR3 has 13 amino acids. The CDR3: CASSPGGSYEQYF. As DNA, the CDR3 is TGTGCCAGCAGTCCAGGGGGCTCCTACGAGCAGTACTTC.

The chain couples TRBV10-3 to TRBJ2-3; D ambiguous. The CDR3 is 15 amino acids. Deletions cut 0 bases from V and 5 bases from J, with 12 bases between. CDR1 is ENHRY and CDR2 is SYGVKD in the germline V gene. The CDR3 protein is CAISESLVRVDTQYF. In nucleotides, the CDR3 is TGTGCCATCAGTGAGTCTTTAGTCCGCGTAGATACGCAGTATTTT.

This clone appeared once. The chain carries TRBV6-5 and TRBJ2-4, with D perhaps matching TRBD1 (6 bases). V lost 6 bases, J lost 1 base, and 13 bases lay in between. The CDR3 consists of 15 residues. Germline V gene data show CDR1 as MNHEY and CDR2 as SVGAGI. The CDR3 is CASRIQGSAKNIQYF. The CDR3 DNA reads as TGTGCCAGCAGAATACAGGGATCGGCCAAAAACATTCAGTACTTC.

The chain recombines TRBV5-1 with TRBJ2-2; 9 bases map to TRBD1. The CDR3 loop spans 16 amino acids. Germline CDR1 reads SGHRS; CDR2 reads YFSETQ. J lost 3 bases, V lost 4 bases, and 7 bases had no gene match. The CDR3: CASSPMTGGYTGELFF. In DNA, the CDR3 is TGCGCCAGCAGCCCCATGACAGGGGGTTACACCGGGGAGCTGTTTTTT.

This clone was counted a single time. The chain combines TRBV6-5 with TRBJ1-5, with D possibly TRBD1 on 6 matching bases. Germline CDR1 reads MNHEY; CDR2 reads SVGAGI. V was cut by 6 bases and J by 1 base, with 13 bases left in between. The CDR3 is 15 amino acids. CDR3 sequence reads: CASRRQALSNQPQHF. For the CDR3, the DNA is TGTGCCAGCAGGCGACAGGCCTTGAGCAATCAGCCCCAGCATTTT.